This T cell receptor (beta chain) was captured by sequencing in a study of blood T cell repertoires in COVID-19. Study background: Acute and convalescent COVID-19 specimens originated in the United States, Italy and Spain.

Donors were grouped by their self-reported clinical history. The germline gives CDR1 MDHEN, CDR2 SYDVKM. After removal of 6 bases from V and 5 bases from J, the junction contained 10 bases not matched to a gene. The CDR3 covers 15 residues. This clone was detected once. Per the study methods: The assay estimated nucleated cells by amplifying reference gene primers. Clones were read by immunoSEQ multiplex PCR, and TCRdb kept only the in-frame ones, dropping some. Clonal size and the V and J genes are those of that table, whereas D and trimming came from the DNA. Among fewer than 500,000 clones listed, 75% to 90% were seen once.

What was sequenced was PBMCs or T cells enriched from blood (not recorded which). The clonotype was recovered from a man aged 25 to 40 who had recovered from COVID-19. This sequence joins TRBV28 and TRBJ2-1; 7 nucleotides agree with TRBD1. This chain's CDR3 is CASSRNRGWDNEQFF. In DNA form, the CDR3 reads TGTGCCAGCAGCCGGAACAGGGGATGGGACAATGAGCAGTTCTTC.